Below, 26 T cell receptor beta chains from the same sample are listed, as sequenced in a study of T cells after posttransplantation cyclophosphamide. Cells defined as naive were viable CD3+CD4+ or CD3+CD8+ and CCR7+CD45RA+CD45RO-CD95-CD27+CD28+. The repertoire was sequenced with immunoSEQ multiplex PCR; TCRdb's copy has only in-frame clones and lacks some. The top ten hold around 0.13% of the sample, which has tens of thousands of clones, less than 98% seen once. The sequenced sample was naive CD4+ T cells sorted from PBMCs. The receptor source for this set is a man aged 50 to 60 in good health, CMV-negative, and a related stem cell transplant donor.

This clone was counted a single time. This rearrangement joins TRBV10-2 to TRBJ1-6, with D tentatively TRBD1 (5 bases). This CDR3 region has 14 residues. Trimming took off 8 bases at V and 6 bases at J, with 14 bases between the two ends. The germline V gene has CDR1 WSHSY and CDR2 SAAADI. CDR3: CASPLNRRNSPLHF. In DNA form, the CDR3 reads TGCGCCAGCCCTCTCAACAGGCGTAATTCACCCCTCCACTTT.

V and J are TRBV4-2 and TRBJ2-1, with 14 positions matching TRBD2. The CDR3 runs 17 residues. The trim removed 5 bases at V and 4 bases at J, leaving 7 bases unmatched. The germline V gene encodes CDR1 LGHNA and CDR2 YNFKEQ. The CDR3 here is CASSEGLAGEVYNEQFF. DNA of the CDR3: TGTGCCAGCAGCGAGGGACTAGCGGGAGAGGTATACAATGAGCAGTTCTTC.

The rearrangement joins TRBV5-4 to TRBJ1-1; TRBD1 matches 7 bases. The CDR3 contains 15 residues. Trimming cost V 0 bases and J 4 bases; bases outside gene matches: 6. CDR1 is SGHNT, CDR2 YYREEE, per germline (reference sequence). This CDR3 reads CASSLDAGGLTEAFF. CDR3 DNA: TGTGCCAGCAGCTTGGATGCAGGGGGACTCACTGAAGCTTTCTTT. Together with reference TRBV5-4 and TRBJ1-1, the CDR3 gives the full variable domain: ETGVTQSPTHLIKTRGQQVTLRCSSQSGHNTVSWYQQALGQGPQFIFQYYREEENGRGNFPPRFSGLQFPNYSSELNVNALELDDSALYLCASSLDAGGLTEAFFGQGTRLTVV.

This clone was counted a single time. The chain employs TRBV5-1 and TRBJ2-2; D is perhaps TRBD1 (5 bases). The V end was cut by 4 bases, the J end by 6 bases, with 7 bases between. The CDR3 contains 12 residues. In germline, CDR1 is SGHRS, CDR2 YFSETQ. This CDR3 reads CASSPRAGELFF. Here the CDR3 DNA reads TGCGCCAGCAGCCCCAGGGCCGGGGAGCTGTTTTTT.

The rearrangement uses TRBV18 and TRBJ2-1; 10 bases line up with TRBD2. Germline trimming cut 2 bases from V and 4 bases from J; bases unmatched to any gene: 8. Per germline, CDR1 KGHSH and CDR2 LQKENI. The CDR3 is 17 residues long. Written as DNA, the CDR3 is TGTGCCAGCTCACCAACCGGGACTAGCGTCGATTACAATGAGCAGTTCTTC. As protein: CASSPTGTSVDYNEQFF.

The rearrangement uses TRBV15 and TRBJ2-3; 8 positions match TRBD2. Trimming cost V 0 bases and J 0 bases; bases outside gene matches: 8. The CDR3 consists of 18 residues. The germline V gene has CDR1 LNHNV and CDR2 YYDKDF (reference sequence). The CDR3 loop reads CATSRDGPRGASTDTQYF. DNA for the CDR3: TGTGCCACCAGCAGAGACGGGCCGCGGGGGGCGAGCACAGATACGCAGTATTTT.

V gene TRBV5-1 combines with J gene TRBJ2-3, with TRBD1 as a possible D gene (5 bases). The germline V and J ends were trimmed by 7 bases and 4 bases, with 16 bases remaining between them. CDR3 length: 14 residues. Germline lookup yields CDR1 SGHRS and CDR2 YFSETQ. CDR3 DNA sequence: TGCGCCAGCTGGGGCGGACCTGGGCCAGATACGCAGTATTTT. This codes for CASWGGPGPDTQYF.

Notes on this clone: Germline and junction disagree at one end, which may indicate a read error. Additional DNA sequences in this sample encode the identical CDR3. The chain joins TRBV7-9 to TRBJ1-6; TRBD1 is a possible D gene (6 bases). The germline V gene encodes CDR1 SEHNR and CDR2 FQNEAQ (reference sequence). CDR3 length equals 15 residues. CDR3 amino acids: CASSFSTGPNSPLHF. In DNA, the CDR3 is TGTGCCAGCAGCTTCTCGACAGGCCCAAATTCCCCCCTCCACTTT.

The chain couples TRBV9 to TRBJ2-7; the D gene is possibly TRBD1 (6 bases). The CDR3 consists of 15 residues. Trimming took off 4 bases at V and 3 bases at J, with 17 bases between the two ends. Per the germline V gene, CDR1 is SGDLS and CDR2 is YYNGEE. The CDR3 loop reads CASSPRDTGDYEQYF. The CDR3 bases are TGTGCCAGCAGCCCCCGGGACACCGGCGACTACGAGCAGTACTTC.

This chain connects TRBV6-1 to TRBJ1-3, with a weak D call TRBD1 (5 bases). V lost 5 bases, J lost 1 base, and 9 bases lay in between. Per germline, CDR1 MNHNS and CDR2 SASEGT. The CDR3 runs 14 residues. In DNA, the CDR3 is TGTGCCAGCAGTCCAGACAGATCTGGAAACACCATATATTTT. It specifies CASSPDRSGNTIYF.

The CDR3 here is CATSRGLAETTDTQYF. The DNA of the CDR3 is TGTGCCACCAGCAGAGGACTAGCGGAGACCACAGATACGCAGTATTTT. The chain uses TRBV15 and TRBJ2-3; 9 nucleotides agree with TRBD2. This CDR3 contains 16 residues. Germline lookup yields CDR1 LNHNV and CDR2 YYDKDF (reference sequence). The trim removed 1 base at V and 2 bases at J, leaving 4 bases unmatched. Combining the CDR3 with reference TRBV15 and TRBJ2-3 gives the whole variable domain DAMVIQNPRYQVTQFGKPVTLSCSQTLNHNVMYWYQQKSSQAPKLLFHYYDKDFNNEADTPDNFQSRRPNTSFCFLDIRSPGLGDTAMYLCATSRGLAETTDTQYFGPGTRLTVL.

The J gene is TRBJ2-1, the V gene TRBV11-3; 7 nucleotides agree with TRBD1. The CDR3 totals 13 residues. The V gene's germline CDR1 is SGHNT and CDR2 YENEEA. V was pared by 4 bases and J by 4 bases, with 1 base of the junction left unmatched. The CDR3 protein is CASSSRGYNEQFF. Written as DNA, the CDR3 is TGTGCCAGCAGCTCCAGGGGGTACAATGAGCAGTTCTTC.

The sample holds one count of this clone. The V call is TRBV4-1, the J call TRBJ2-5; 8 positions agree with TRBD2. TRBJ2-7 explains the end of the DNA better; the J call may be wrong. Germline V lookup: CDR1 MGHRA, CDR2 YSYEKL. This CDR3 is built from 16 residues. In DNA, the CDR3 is TGCGCCAGCAGCGTTTTAGCGGGGCCAATCTCCTACGAGCAGTACTTC. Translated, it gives CASSVLAGPISYEQYF.

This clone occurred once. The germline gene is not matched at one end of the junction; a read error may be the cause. Here the CDR3 DNA reads TGTGCTAGCAGCTTAAATGGCGACAGCTCTGGGGCCAACGTCCTGACTTTC. Its protein is CASSLNGDSSGANVLTF. The J gene is TRBJ2-6, the V gene TRBV7-7; tentative D call: TRBD1 (5 bases). This CDR3 contains 17 residues. The germline V gene has CDR1 SSHAT and CDR2 FNYEAQ (reference sequence).

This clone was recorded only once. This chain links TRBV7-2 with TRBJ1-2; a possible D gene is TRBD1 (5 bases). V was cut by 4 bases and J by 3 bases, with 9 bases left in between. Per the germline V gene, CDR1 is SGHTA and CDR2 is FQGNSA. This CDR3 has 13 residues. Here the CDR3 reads CASSSGTHYGYTF. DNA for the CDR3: TGTGCCAGCAGCTCCGGGACTCACTATGGCTACACCTTC.

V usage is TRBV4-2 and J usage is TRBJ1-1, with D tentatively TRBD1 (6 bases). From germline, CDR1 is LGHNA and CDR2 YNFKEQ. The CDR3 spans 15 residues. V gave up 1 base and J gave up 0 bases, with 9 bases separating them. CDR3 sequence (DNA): TGTGCCAGCAGCCAAGCAGGACAGATGAACACTGAAGCTTTCTTT. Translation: CASSQAGQMNTEAFF.

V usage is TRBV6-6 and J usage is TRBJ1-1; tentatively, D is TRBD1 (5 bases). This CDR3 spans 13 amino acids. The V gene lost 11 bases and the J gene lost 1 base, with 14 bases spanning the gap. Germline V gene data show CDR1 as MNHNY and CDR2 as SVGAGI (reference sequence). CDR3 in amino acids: CAGRGGENTEAFF. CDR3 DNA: TGTGCCGGGCGGGGAGGGGAGAACACTGAAGCTTTCTTT.

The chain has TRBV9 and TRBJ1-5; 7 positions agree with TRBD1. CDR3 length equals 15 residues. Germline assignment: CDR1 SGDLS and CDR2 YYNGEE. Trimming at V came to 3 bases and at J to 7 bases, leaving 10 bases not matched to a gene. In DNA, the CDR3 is TGTGCCAGCAGCGCCGAGGGGACAGTCAGACAGCCCCAGCATTTT. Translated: CASSAEGTVRQPQHF.

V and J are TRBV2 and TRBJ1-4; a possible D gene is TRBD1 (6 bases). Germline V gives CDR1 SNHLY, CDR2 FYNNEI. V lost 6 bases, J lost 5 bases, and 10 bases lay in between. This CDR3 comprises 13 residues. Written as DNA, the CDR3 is TGTGCCAGCAGGGACAGTTCAAATGAAAAACTGTTTTTT. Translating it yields CASRDSSNEKLFF. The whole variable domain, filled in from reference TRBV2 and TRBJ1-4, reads EPEVTQTPSHQVTQMGQEVILRCVPISNHLYFYWYRQILGQKVEFLVSFYNNEISEKSEIFDDQFSVERPDGSNFTLKIRSTKLEDSAMYFCASRDSSNEKLFFGSGTQLSVL.

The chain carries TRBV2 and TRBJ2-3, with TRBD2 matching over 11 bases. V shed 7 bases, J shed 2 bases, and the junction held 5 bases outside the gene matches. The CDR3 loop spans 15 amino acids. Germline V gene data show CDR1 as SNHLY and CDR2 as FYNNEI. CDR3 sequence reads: CASTRTSGYTDTQYF. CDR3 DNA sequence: TGTGCCAGCACCCGGACTAGCGGGTACACAGATACGCAGTATTTT.

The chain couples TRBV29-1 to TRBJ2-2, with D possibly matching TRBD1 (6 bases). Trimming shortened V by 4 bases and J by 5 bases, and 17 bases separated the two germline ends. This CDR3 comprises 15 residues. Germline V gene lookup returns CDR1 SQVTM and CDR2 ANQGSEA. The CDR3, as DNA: TGCAGCGTTGGTCCCCCCCAGGGGAGAACCGGGGAGCTGTTTTTT. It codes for CSVGPPQGRTGELFF.

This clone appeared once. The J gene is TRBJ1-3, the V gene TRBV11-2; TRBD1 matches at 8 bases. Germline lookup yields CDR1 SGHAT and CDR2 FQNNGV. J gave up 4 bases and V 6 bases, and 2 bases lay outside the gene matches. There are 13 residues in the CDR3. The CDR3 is CASRWTGGNTIYF. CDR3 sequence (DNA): TGTGCCAGCAGGTGGACAGGGGGAAACACCATATATTTT.

As DNA, the CDR3 is TGCGCCAGCAGCGTGGGACAGGGGGCCGGTATGAGCACCGGGGAGCTGTTTTTT. This sequence encodes CASSVGQGAGMSTGELFF. The V call is TRBV5-1, the J call TRBJ2-2; 12 bases match TRBD1. The V and J ends lost 4 bases and 4 bases, in that order; junction bases with no gene match: 11. Looked up from germline, CDR1 is SGHRS and CDR2 is YFSETQ. This CDR3 contains 18 residues.

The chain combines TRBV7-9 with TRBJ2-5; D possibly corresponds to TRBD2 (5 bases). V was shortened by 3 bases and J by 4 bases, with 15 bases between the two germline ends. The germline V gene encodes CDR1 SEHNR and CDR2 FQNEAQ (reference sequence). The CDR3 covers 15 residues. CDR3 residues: CASSLGDNPRETQYF. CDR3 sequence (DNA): TGTGCCAGCAGCTTGGGAGACAATCCCCGAGAGACCCAGTACTTC.

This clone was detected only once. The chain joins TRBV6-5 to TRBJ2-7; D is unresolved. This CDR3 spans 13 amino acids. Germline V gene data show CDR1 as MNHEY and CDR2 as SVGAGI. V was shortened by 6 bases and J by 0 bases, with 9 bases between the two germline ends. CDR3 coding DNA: TGTGCCAGCAGAAAACCGGGCTCCTACGAGCAGTACTTC. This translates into CASRKPGSYEQYF.

The CDR3 DNA sequence: TGTGCCAGCAGGGTAGCGGCAACTAATGAAAAACTGTTTTTT. Translated, it gives CASRVAATNEKLFF. The V and J genes are TRBV7-2 and TRBJ1-4, with D unresolved. There are 14 residues in the CDR3. The V end was cut by 6 bases, the J end by 0 bases, with 8 bases between. CDR1 is SGHTA and CDR2 is FQGNSA in the germline V gene.